Below, one T cell receptor beta chain is given with its context. The antigen is not known. Sample time point: baseline pretreatment blood. Treatment here: 15 Gy SBRT to primary tumor, nephrectomy 4 weeks later. The patient's renal cell carcinoma had clear cell pathology. V lost 9 bases and J lost 4, with 13 bases in between. The CDR3 is 12 residues long. The data are from a study of radiation and T cells in renal cell carcinoma. About the study: Nephrectomy followed 15 Gy stereotactic body radiation by 4 weeks. General study results and limits: Baseline intratumoral clonotype presence is unknown without pretreatment biopsies. In blood, top tumor clones expanded by 2 weeks, shrinking by 4.

Sequencing was performed with immunoSEQ multiplex PCR; in TCRdb, only in-frame clones are kept and a portion is missing. The data show 140,000 to 150,000 clones, 88% seen once. The rearrangement uses TRBV23-1 and TRBJ2-7; tentatively, D is TRBD1 (5 bases). TRBV23-1 qualifies as an ORF whose function is uncertain. The specimen was blood, collected from a patient whose treatment included radiotherapy and nephrectomy. The sequence was collected from a woman aged 70-85 years with renal cell carcinoma. CDR3: CASRGPRYEQYF. CDR3 coding DNA: TGCGCCAGTAGGGGCCCACGATACGAGCAGTACTTC.